The following is a T cell receptor (beta chain) sequence with its context. Its antigen is unidentified. The source of the sample is a study of graft-versus-host responses after intestinal transplantation. General study results and limits: Peak levels of circulating GvH clones tracked with early post-transplant HvG declines.

V was clipped by 5 bases and J by 9 bases; unmatched bases: 2. The CDR3 sequence is 11 residues long. Germline CDR1 is DFQATT and CDR2 is SNEGSKA (reference sequence). Data came from immunoSEQ multiplex PCR; TCRdb stores just in-frame clones and leaves some out. The repertoire has approximately 94,000 clones, roughly 87% of them found once; the top ten carry 0.85% to 1%. The sequencing here drew on unstimulated CD4+ T cells sorted from spleen or lymph node cells, taken before transplant. The receptor's source is a human donor who was the organ donor for an intestinal transplant. This chain uses TRBV20-1 with TRBJ2-1, with 9 nucleotides matching TRBD2. The CDR3 DNA reads TGCAGTGCTGGTAGCGGGGGTGAGCAGTTCTTC. Its protein product is CSAGSGGEQFF.